These 5 T cell receptor beta chains share one sample of origin, sequenced in a study of somatic mutations in T cells in chronic GVHD. Produced via immunoSEQ multiplex PCR; TCRdb's table is partial and in-frame only. The table includes some 13,000 clones, 78% detected once. The sample consisted of Vbeta20-negative CD4+ T cells from blood. The origin of the receptors is a male patient aged 45-59 years with chronic graft-versus-host disease. The graft donor may have contributed some T cells.

The V call is TRBV5-4, the J call TRBJ1-1; D ambiguous. With 6 bases removed from V and 2 bases from J, the gap between germline ends came to 11 bases. Germline loops: CDR1 SGHNT, CDR2 YYREEE (reference sequence). The CDR3 has 13 residues. CDR3 DNA sequence: TGTGCCAGCACATGGGCCTCAAACACTGAAGCTTTCTTT. It codes for CASTWASNTEAFF.

The chain combines TRBV7-9 with TRBJ2-1; 12 bases line up with TRBD2. The length of the CDR3 is 15 residues. The junction had 5 bases not matched to a gene; V was cut back by 5 bases and J by 6 bases. Germline values: CDR1 SEHNR, CDR2 FQNEAQ (reference sequence). The CDR3 DNA reads TGTGCCAGCAGCGGACTAGCGGGAATACGCAATGAGCAGTTCTTC. It codes for CASSGLAGIRNEQFF.

The chain couples TRBV5-6 to TRBJ2-1; D may be TRBD1 (6 bases). CDR1 SGHDT and CDR2 YYEEEE come from the germline V gene. This CDR3 has 13 residues. V was trimmed by 4 bases and J by 9 bases, leaving 14 bases between them. This chain's CDR3 is CASSGGLGREQFF. CDR3 bases: TGTGCCAGCAGCGGGGGCTTGGGCCGTGAGCAGTTCTTC.

This chain uses TRBV11-2 with TRBJ1-2, with TRBD1 as a possible D gene (5 bases). The CDR3 covers 13 residues. Trimming took off 5 bases at V and 4 bases at J, with 11 bases between the two ends. Germline V gives CDR1 SGHAT, CDR2 FQNNGV. In DNA, the CDR3 is TGTGCCAGCAGCCCCCGGCAGGGCTATGGCTACACCTTC. It encodes CASSPRQGYGYTF.

The chain is built from TRBV7-8 and TRBJ2-2, with D possibly being TRBD1 (6 bases). V was trimmed by 0 bases and J by 6 bases, leaving 17 bases between them. Germline CDR1 is SGHVS and CDR2 is FQNEAQ. CDR3 size: 17 residues. This CDR3 is CASSLAPGQGSPGELFF. The CDR3 region has the DNA TGTGCCAGCAGCTTAGCCCCCGGGCAGGGGAGTCCCGGGGAGCTGTTTTTT.